This entry is about one T cell receptor beta chain. The CDR3 runs 16 residues. This sample is part of a study of CD8+ T cells in alopecia areata. Sequencing templates came from extracted RNA that was reverse transcribed into cDNA. Assay used: immunoSEQ multiplex PCR; TCRdb lists only in-frame clones, some missing. The top ten hold approximately 16% of the sample, which has 150,000 or so clones, around 87% seen once. The material was CD8+ T cells sorted from blood, obtained at week 0. V gene TRBV12-2 combines with J gene TRBJ2-3; the table names TRBD2, a call not compared with the DNA. TRBV12-2 is marked as a pseudogene. The TCR was taken from a human donor with alopecia areata. The CDR3 loop reads CASRLGVSGGADTQYF. The CDR3 DNA follows: TGTGCAAGTCGCTTAGGTGTGAGCGGGGGGGCCGATACGCAGTATTTT.